This T cell receptor beta chain was sequenced for a study of cytomegalovirus exposure and HLA in healthy donors. Study-wide findings and caveats: In an earlier analysis, productive rearrangement rates for most beta V segments clustered near 87% or 30%.

Concerning this clone: The antigen is undetermined.

Everyone who donated was a healthy bone marrow donor. These donors counted as nominally healthy when sampled, but unrecorded immune exposures were likely. Researchers ran the PCR with 60 Vbeta and 13 Jbeta primers. Under the authors' procedure: Roughly 73 million unique TCR beta chains, roughly 11 million of them shared, were counted by a later analysis. TCRdb's copy holds only in-frame clones and misses some; the assay was immunoSEQ multiplex PCR. V and J calls and clone size come straight from that table; D and trimming were deduced from the DNA. The sample holds around 140,000 clones, 77% seen once. The CDR3 is 11 amino acids. V was pared by 5 bases and J by 4 bases, with 6 bases between. CDR1 is DFQATT and CDR2 is SNEGSKA in the germline V gene (reference sequence).

The gene calls are TRBV20-1 and TRBJ2-1; tentatively, D is TRBD2 (6 bases). Sample: PBMCs. This sequence originates from a male donor in good health and CMV-seronegative. CDR3 residues: CSAGTYNEQFF. CDR3 bases: TGCAGTGCTGGGACTTACAATGAGCAGTTCTTC.